Listed below are T cell receptor beta chains from one sample, sequenced in a study of control samples from healthy donors and cancer patients. TCRdb's copy holds only in-frame clones and misses some; the assay was immunoSEQ multiplex PCR. The table lists approximately 150,000 clones, 90% to 95% of them singletons. Specimen: PBMCs. The receptors stem from a man aged 55 to 70 with colorectal cancer. Each CDR3 is given with its conserved first and last residue.

V | CDR3
TRBV28 | CASSPPGQGGNQPQHF
TRBV3-1/TRBV3-2 | CASSQEYSLETQYF
TRBV6-5 | CASSSGAQDTEAFF
TRBV19 | CATTRGSTEAFF
TRBV4-2 | CASSRIQGKLNTEAFF
TRBV30 | CAWSPDRGGDGYTF
TRBV7-2 | CASSLGGGRGEAFF
TRBV9 | CASIRQGNYGYTF
TRBV27 | CASSGVRTARPDPYEQYF
TRBV4-2 | CASSSLAGGVTDTQYF
TRBV29-1 | CSVVKGGGWNEQYF
TRBV9 | CASSVEDSYEQYF
TRBV2 | CASRGQGETEAFF
TRBV19 | CASSPRGAYTDTQYF
TRBV29-1 | CSVVGGTQGYTF
TRBV3-1/TRBV3-2 | CASSQGGTYEQYF
TRBV6-1 | CASSEAWGPGSYNEQFF
TRBV2 | CASSSDLNTEAFF
TRBV24-1 | CATRSSTTSGGSVEQYF
TRBV7-9 | CASSSPGQGIYEQYF
TRBV7-2 | CASSLEEGTEAFF
TRBV6-1 | CASSGLAGGLGGELFF
TRBV14 | CASSLGPIQAGKLFF
TRBV5-6 | CASTGQKLTAEAFF
TRBV27 | CASSLRGTGVNTGELFF
TRBV7-4 | CASSTRDGLFSNQPQHF
TRBV6-5 | CASSYSRLAYAYEQYF
TRBV19 | CATGTSGGTGELFF
TRBV5-1 | CASSLGSSGTSTDTQYF
TRBV24-1 | CATSDLPGSEQYF
TRBV2 | CASQPGFGSYEQYF
TRBV18 | CASSLGTAETQYF
TRBV7-6 | CASSLGQGAGEKLFF
TRBV18 | CASSLRLAGGPYNEQFF
TRBV3-1/TRBV3-2 | CASSQGLAGGLGTGELFF
TRBV10-3 | CAISERTGITDTQYF
TRBV18 | CASSQPGPGLYGYTF
TRBV7-9 | CASSLGTGSGNTIYF
TRBV10-2 | CASSEMGSNQPQHF
TRBV9 | CASSVDYYGYTF
TRBV9 | CASSVGTGRTETQYF
TRBV4-1 | CASSQGVDRGANVLTF
TRBV14 | CASSQDPKRVTYNSPLHF
TRBV6-4 | CAHRWHPAAANEKLFF
TRBV7-2 | CASSLVRPEGGYGYTF